This T cell receptor beta chain originates from a study of blood T cell repertoires in COVID-19. The overall study: The United States, Italy and Spain provided the acute and convalescent COVID-19 samples. T cells, B-cell-depleted T cells, or PBMCs provided the cDNA or gDNA that served as material.

In the original workflow: From reference gene primer amplification, estimates of nucleated cell counts were derived. TCRdb keeps only in-frame clones here, not all; method: immunoSEQ multiplex PCR. V and J calls and clone size are copied from that table; D and trimming were computed from the DNA. Of around 430,000 clones in the sample, approximately 87% are singletons; the top ten hold about 9.4%. Which cohort a participant joined came from the clinical history participants gave. This clone came up many times. The CDR3 is 15 residues long. Trimming removed 2 bases from V and 9 bases from J; junction bases left unmatched: 12. Germline CDR1 and CDR2: MNHEY and SVGAGI.

Sequencing was done on a sample of PBMCs or T cells enriched from blood (not recorded which). This TCR was sampled from a woman in her fifties or sixties who had recovered from COVID-19. The chain carries TRBV6-5 and TRBJ1-2; 7 nucleotides align to TRBD1. CDR3 region: CASSYTPQGGGSYTF. CDR3 sequence (DNA): TGTGCCAGCAGTTACACACCTCAGGGGGGAGGTAGCTACACCTTC.